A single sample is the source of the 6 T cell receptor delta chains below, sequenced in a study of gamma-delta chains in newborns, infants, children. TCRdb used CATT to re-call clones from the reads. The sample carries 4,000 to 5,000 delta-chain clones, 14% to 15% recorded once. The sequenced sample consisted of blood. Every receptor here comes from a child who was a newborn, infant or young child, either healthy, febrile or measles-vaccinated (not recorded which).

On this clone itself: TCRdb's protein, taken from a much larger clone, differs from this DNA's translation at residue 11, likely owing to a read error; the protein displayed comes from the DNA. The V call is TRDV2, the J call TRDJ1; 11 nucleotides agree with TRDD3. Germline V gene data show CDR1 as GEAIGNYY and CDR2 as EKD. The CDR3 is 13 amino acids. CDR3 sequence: CACDFLLGDKPIF. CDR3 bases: TGTGCCTGTGACTTTTTACTGGGGGATAAACCCATCTTT.

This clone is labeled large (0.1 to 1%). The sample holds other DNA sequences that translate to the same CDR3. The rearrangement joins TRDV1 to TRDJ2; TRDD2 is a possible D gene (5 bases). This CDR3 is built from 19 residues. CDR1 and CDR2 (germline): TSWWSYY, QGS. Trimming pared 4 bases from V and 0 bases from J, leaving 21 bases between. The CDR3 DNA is TGTGCTCTTGGGGTCACCTCCTTCGCCCTTCTCCCTTTGACAGCACAACTCTTCTTT. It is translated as CALGVTSFALLPLTAQLFF.

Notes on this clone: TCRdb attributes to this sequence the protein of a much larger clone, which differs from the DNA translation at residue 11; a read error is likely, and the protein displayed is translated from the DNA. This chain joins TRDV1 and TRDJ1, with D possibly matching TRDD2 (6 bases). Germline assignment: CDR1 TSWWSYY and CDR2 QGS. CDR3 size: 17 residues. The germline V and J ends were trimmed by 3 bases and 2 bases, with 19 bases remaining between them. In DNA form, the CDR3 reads TGTGCTCTTGGGGAGACCCCCTTCCGCATCCCTACCGATAAACTCATCTTT. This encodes CALGETPFRIPTDKLIF.

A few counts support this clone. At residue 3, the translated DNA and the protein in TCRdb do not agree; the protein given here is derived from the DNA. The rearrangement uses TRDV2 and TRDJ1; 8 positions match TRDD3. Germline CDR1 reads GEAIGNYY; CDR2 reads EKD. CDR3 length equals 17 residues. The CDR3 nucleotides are TGTGCCCGTGACACCGTACTGGGGGCCCCTTCCACCGATAAACTCATCTTT. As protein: CARDTVLGAPSTDKLIF.

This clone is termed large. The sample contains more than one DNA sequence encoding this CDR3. The CDR3 reads CACVPLRTLLGEYTDKLIF. CDR3 nucleotides: TGTGCCTGTGTCCCTCTTCGCACCCTGCTGGGGGAATACACCGATAAACTCATCTTT. The chain recombines TRDV2 with TRDJ1; 8 nucleotides line up with TRDD3. Germline V gives CDR1 GEAIGNYY, CDR2 EKD. J was trimmed by 0 bases and V by 5 bases; bases with no gene match: 19. The length of the CDR3 is 19 residues.

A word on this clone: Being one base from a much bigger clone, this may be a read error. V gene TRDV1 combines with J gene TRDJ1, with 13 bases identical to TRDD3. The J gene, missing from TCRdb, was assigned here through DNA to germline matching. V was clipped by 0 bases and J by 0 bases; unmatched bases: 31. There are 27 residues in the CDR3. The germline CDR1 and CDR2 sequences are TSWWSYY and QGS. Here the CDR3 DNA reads TGTGCTCTTGGGGAACTAAGAAAACGGATCCTCCTAGGCCACTGGGGGATACGCCGCCTTCACACCGATAAACTCATCTTT. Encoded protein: CALGELRKRILLGHWGIRRLHTDKLIF.